The 21 T cell receptor beta chains listed next were all sequenced from one sample in a study of T cells in Graves' hyperthyroidism and ophthalmopathy. Regions amplified from RNA transcripts were the TCR beta CDR3 regions. An initial round of RT-PCR targeting the TCR CDR3 relied on the HTBI primer set. MiXCR was run by TCRdb on the multiplex PCR reads, yielding one entry per CDR3 protein. In the table there are 270,000 or so distinct CDR3 sequences, about 15% of which are singletons. The material sequenced was blood. The receptors derive from a woman in her forties or fifties with Graves' hyperthyroidism that later progressed to Graves' ophthalmopathy.

This clonotype was seen repeatedly, ten times or more. The chain uses TRBV6-1 and TRBJ1-4; perhaps TRBD1 as D (5 bases). Per the germline V gene, CDR1 is MNHNS and CDR2 is SASEGT. V lost 6 bases to trimming and J lost 7 bases, with 9 bases between them. The CDR3 loop spans 12 amino acids. In DNA, the CDR3 is TGTGCCAGCAGACAGGACCCTGAAAAACTGTTTTTT. This gives the protein CASRQDPEKLFF.

The V and J genes are TRBV5-1 and TRBJ1-3; D is possibly TRBD1 (6 bases). V dropped 4 bases and J dropped 0 bases, with 11 bases sitting between them. This CDR3 has 15 residues. CDR1 SGHRS and CDR2 YFSETQ come from the germline V gene. The CDR3 is CASSPGHFSGNTIYF. The CDR3 DNA sequence: TGCGCCAGCAGCCCGGGACACTTCTCTGGAAACACCATATATTTT. The complete variable domain, with remaining parts taken from reference TRBV5-1 and TRBJ1-3, reads KAGVTQTPRYLIKTRGQQVTLSCSPISGHRSVSWYQQTPGQGLQFLFEYFSETQRNKGNFPGRFSGRQFSNSRSEMNVSTLELGDSALYLCASSPGHFSGNTIYFGEGSWLTVV.

This clonotype occurred a few times. V is TRBV7-8 and J is TRBJ1-3, with unresolved D. The CDR3 is made up of 16 amino acids. The V gene lost 3 bases and the J gene lost 4 bases, with 16 bases spanning the gap. The germline V gene encodes CDR1 SGHVS and CDR2 FQNEAQ. The CDR3 DNA reads as TGTGCCAGCAGCTTGGGGATTCTCCAGAAGGGAAACACCATATATTTT. Its protein is CASSLGILQKGNTIYF.

This clonotype was recorded at least ten times. This sequence joins TRBV30 and TRBJ2-1; 11 bases fit TRBD2. From germline, CDR1 is GTSNPN and CDR2 SVGIG (reference sequence). The CDR3 covers 12 residues. V dropped 7 bases and J dropped 12; count of bases not matched to a gene: 8. CDR3 residues: CAFLGTSGRQFF. CDR3 sequence (DNA): TGTGCCTTTCTCGGGACTAGCGGTCGGCAGTTCTTC.

This sequence joins TRBV30 and TRBJ1-1; perhaps TRBD1 as D (6 bases). This CDR3 has 16 amino acids. The germline V and J ends were trimmed by 0 bases and 2 bases, with 16 bases remaining between them. Germline loops: CDR1 GTSNPN, CDR2 SVGIG (reference sequence). CDR3 residues: CAWSVPQQGFNTEAFF. The CDR3 DNA sequence: TGTGCCTGGAGTGTACCCCAACAGGGTTTTAACACTGAAGCTTTCTTT.

Ten or more counts support this clonotype. The chain combines TRBV20-1 with TRBJ2-5, with D hard to call. In germline, CDR1 is DFQATT, CDR2 SNEGSKA (reference sequence). The CDR3 totals 13 residues. Trimming stripped 3 bases from V and 3 bases from J, with 11 bases between. The chain's CDR3 is CSARPSLEETQYF. For the CDR3, the DNA is TGCAGTGCTAGGCCGAGTTTGGAAGAGACCCAGTACTTC.

Ten or more counts support this clonotype. The chain has TRBV11-3 and TRBJ2-3, with 9 bases that match TRBD2. CDR3 length: 19 amino acids. Germline V gene lookup returns CDR1 SGHNT and CDR2 YENEEA. Germline trimming cut 5 bases from V and 4 bases from J; bases unmatched to any gene: 19. The CDR3 region is CASSPTREGADGDADTQYF. CDR3 nucleotides: TGTGCCAGCAGCCCTACGCGGGAGGGAGCGGATGGGGACGCAGATACGCAGTATTTT.

This clonotype was counted many times. The rearrangement uses TRBV25-1 and TRBJ1-6; 10 nucleotides line up with TRBD1. The CDR3 spans 17 residues. Germline-derived CDR1 and CDR2 are MGHDK and SYGVNS. Unmatched junction bases numbered 7, after V lost 1 base and J lost 7 bases. Here the CDR3 DNA reads TGTGCCAGCAGTGAATCGGCGGGGACAGGGGTCAATTCACCCCTCCACTTT. This encodes CASSESAGTGVNSPLHF.

The table lists this clonotype with a few counts. The chain recombines TRBV4-1 with TRBJ2-7; tentative D call: TRBD2 (6 bases). This CDR3 comprises 15 residues. V dropped 0 bases and J dropped 4 bases, with 13 bases sitting between them. Per germline, CDR1 MGHRA and CDR2 YSYEKL. Written as DNA, the CDR3 is TGCGCCAGCAGCCAAGAACTCGGGACTCAATACGAGCAGTACTTC. Its protein product is CASSQELGTQYEQYF.

This clonotype showed up just a few times. At one boundary the junction diverges from the germline segment, which might be a read error. The J gene is TRBJ2-7, the V gene TRBV27; 11 nucleotides line up with TRBD2. The CDR3 is 13 amino acids. Germline V gene sequence: CDR1 MNHEY, CDR2 SMNVEV (reference sequence). CDR3 protein: CASSGTSGYGQYF. The CDR3 DNA sequence: TGTGCCAGCAGCGGGACTAGCGGTTACGGGCAGTACTTC.

As for this clonotype: Mismatch with germline at one junction end may stem from a read error. The V gene is TRBV6-1, the J gene TRBJ1-3, with a weak D call TRBD1 (5 bases). The CDR3 is made up of 14 amino acids. CDR1 and CDR2 (germline): MNHNS, SASEGT. CDR3 in amino acids: CASNEGTLGNTIYF. The CDR3 DNA follows: TGTGCCAGCAATGAAGGGACGCTGGGGAACACCATATATTTT.

This clonotype showed up many times. The chain combines TRBV28 with TRBJ2-1; 8 bases map to TRBD1. This CDR3 comprises 15 residues. The V gene end was trimmed by 8 bases and the J gene end by 6 bases; junction bases not matched to a gene: 12. CDR1 and CDR2 from the germline V gene are MDHEN and SYDVKM. This CDR3 reads CASGLGQGASNEQFF. In DNA, the CDR3 is TGTGCCAGCGGGTTAGGGCAGGGGGCGAGCAATGAGCAGTTCTTC.

In its sample, this clonotype was seen once. V gene TRBV20-1 combines with J gene TRBJ2-1; D is ambiguous. The V end was cut by 6 bases, the J end by 14 bases, with 20 bases between. CDR3 length: 12 amino acids. CDR1 is DFQATT and CDR2 is SNEGSKA in the germline V gene (reference sequence). The CDR3 sequence: CSAPLGISEEFF. Written as DNA, the CDR3 is TGCAGTGCCCCATTGGGTATAAGCGAGGAGTTCTTC.

This clonotype was recorded at least ten times. This chain connects TRBV7-8 to TRBJ2-7; D may correspond to TRBD1 or TRBD2 (5 bases each). This CDR3 region has 16 residues. Germline CDR1 and CDR2: SGHVS and FQNEAQ. The ends were cut back, 5 bases at V and 2 bases at J, with 19 bases in the middle. CDR3 DNA sequence: TGTGCCAGCAGCCACCCCGCAACGGGGCCGCCCTACGAGCAGTACTTC. This gives the protein CASSHPATGPPYEQYF.

This clonotype was observed many times. V gene TRBV2 combines with J gene TRBJ1-4, with 9 bases aligning to TRBD1. Trimming at V came to 4 bases and at J to 5 bases, leaving 2 bases not matched to a gene. The CDR3 totals 14 residues. Germline CDR1 and CDR2: SNHLY and FYNNEI. The CDR3 DNA follows: TGTGCCAGCAGTGGCGGGACAGGGAATGAAAAACTGTTTTTT. Its protein product is CASSGGTGNEKLFF.

This clonotype was observed at least ten times. The V and J genes are TRBV28 and TRBJ1-1; D remains ambiguous. CDR1 is MDHEN and CDR2 is SYDVKM in the germline V gene. This CDR3 has 15 residues. V was cut by 3 bases and J by 0 bases, with 11 bases left in between. The CDR3 DNA sequence: TGTGCCAGCAGTTTGGTTGGCGGATTGAACACTGAAGCTTTCTTT. Translated: CASSLVGGLNTEAFF.

This clonotype was detected ten times or more. The chain carries TRBV18 and TRBJ2-3; possible D gene TRBD1, 6 bases. V was shortened by 3 bases and J by 1 base, with 11 bases between the two germline ends. CDR1 and CDR2 from the germline V gene are KGHSH and LQKENI. The CDR3 spans 15 residues. CDR3 in amino acids: CASSPQGGGTDTQYF. In DNA, the CDR3 is TGTGCCAGCTCACCCCAAGGGGGAGGCACAGATACGCAGTATTTT.

This clonotype was seen many times. The genes are TRBV7-9 and TRBJ1-5; D unresolved. The CDR3 is made up of 16 amino acids. The V end was cut by 5 bases, the J end by 11 bases, with 25 bases between. Germline CDR1 and CDR2: SEHNR and FQNEAQ (reference sequence). In DNA form, the CDR3 reads TGTGCCAGCAGCCCGGTCGGACGGACGAAGGCGACGGCCCAGCATTTT. Translating it yields CASSPVGRTKATAQHF.

This clonotype was picked up many times. This rearrangement joins TRBV5-1 to TRBJ2-1; 12 bases agree with TRBD2. Germline-derived CDR1 and CDR2 are SGHRS and YFSETQ. J was trimmed by 9 bases and V by 4 bases; bases with no gene match: 5. CDR3 length equals 14 residues. The CDR3 loop is CASSPATSGSEQFF. The CDR3 nucleotides read TGCGCCAGCAGCCCCGCGACTAGCGGGAGTGAGCAGTTCTTC.

This chain joins TRBV7-3 and TRBJ2-1; 8 nucleotides line up with TRBD2. Trimming cost V 3 bases and J 7 bases; bases outside gene matches: 8. CDR1 is SGHTA, CDR2 FQGTGA, per germline. This CDR3 is 15 amino acids long. CDR3 nucleotides: TGTGCCAGCAGCTTGAGCGGGAGTCCCACGAATGAGCAGTTCTTC. Translated: CASSLSGSPTNEQFF.

This clonotype was recorded many times. This chain links TRBV2 with TRBJ1-4; D unresolved. The CDR3 consists of 14 residues. Germline CDR1 SNHLY, CDR2 FYNNEI. The ends were cut back, 7 bases at V and 3 bases at J, with 12 bases in the middle. In DNA form, the CDR3 reads TGTGCCAGCACGGGGATCACGGCTAATGAAAAACTGTTTTTT. It yields the protein CASTGITANEKLFF.